This T cell receptor (beta chain) stems from a study of blood T cell repertoires in COVID-19 (dated by TCRdb to 2018 to 2021). Regarding the study in general: Samples covering the acute and convalescent phases of COVID-19 were provided by collaborators in the United States, Italy and Spain. Deeply sampled blood TCRbeta repertoires from subjects exposed to, actively infected with, or recovered from COVID-19 were included in the dataset. The repertoires were made available in a free public database intended to serve as a resource for research on the immune response to SARS-CoV-2. HLA class I and class II types, where available, came from metadata supplied by the sample provider rather than from assay-based typing. The samples were drawn from the first 160 participants of the ongoing ImmuneRACE study and from some 1,300 subjects provided by 6 global collaborators. The sample metadata nearly always contained a de-identified subject ID, COVID-19 status, age in years and sex. The material from the prospective study consisted of cDNA or gDNA derived from T cells, B-cell-depleted T cells, or PBMCs.

The paper as a whole reports these results and caveats: How much clinical and demographic metadata was included differed by source and by participant, and the metadata was provided uncurated.

Taken from the germline V gene, the CDR1 and CDR2 loops are SGHVS and FNYEAQ. Counted from cysteine to phenylalanine, this CDR3 has 14 amino acids. Just CDR3 DNA is preserved here, 42 bases in frame from base 1. Relative to germline, V is missing 2 bases and J is missing 5 bases, with 4 bases of the junction outside any gene match. TCRbeta CDR3 regions were amplified from genomic DNA using the immunoSEQ Assay, a bias-controlled multiplex PCR. The paper's processing steps were these. Within the assay, amplification of reference gene primers was used to estimate how many nucleated cells each sample contained. To quantify the absolute abundance of each unique TCRbeta CDR3 rearrangement, sequence reads were collapsed and filtered. For each sample, productive Simpson clonality was calculated as the square root of Simpson's diversity index across productive rearrangements. TCRdb took this table from immuneACCESS and kept in-frame rearrangements with V and J called. Such tables lack part of the clones; where checked against another copy, unresolved V genes explain under half of the gap, and the rest is unexplained. D and trimming were read from the DNA, whereas the V and J calls and clone size are those reported in that table. For this sample the table gives roughly 230,000 clones, of which around 88% were detected only once. The ten most abundant clones make up 8.6% of the sample.

To note about this clone: Its antigen remains unidentified. No quality values exist for individual bases; no much larger clone is one base distant.

The collaborating institutions used their own protocols to collect whole blood in K2EDTA tubes. For TCRbeta analysis, collaborators shipped samples in one of three forms: frozen whole blood, isolated PBMCs, or DNA extracted from either of those sample types. The clonotype was recovered from a man aged 40-55 years with active or convalescent COVID-19. Sequencing was done on a sample of peripheral blood. The chain links TRBV7-6 with TRBJ2-7, with 9 bases in between that match TRBD2. The CDR3 protein sequence reads: CASSLLAGVHEQYF. DNA sequence: TGTGCCAGCAGCTTATTAGCGGGAGTACACGAGCAGTACTTC.